A single T cell receptor beta chain is shown here with its context. What it binds is not known. The sample is drawn from a study of CD8+ T cells in alopecia areata. Study conclusions and caveats: The study also sequences resident alphabeta T cells of normal skin in scalp samples.

As the sequencing template, cDNA was produced by extracting RNA and reverse transcribing it. The table came from immunoSEQ multiplex PCR; TCRdb's copy has only in-frame clones and leaves some out. Among approximately 150,000 clones listed, less than 65% were seen once. The germline gives CDR1 MNHNS, CDR2 SASEGT. The CDR3 runs to 13 residues. The V and J ends lost 4 bases and 3 bases respectively, with 9 bases between them. Sequencing input: CD8+ T cells sorted from blood. The clonotype originates from a human donor in good health. The chain joins TRBV6-1 to TRBJ1-2, with D hard to call. CDR3 loop: CASSGVTDYGYTF. The CDR3 DNA reads as TGTGCCAGCAGTGGGGTCACGGACTATGGCTACACCTTC.